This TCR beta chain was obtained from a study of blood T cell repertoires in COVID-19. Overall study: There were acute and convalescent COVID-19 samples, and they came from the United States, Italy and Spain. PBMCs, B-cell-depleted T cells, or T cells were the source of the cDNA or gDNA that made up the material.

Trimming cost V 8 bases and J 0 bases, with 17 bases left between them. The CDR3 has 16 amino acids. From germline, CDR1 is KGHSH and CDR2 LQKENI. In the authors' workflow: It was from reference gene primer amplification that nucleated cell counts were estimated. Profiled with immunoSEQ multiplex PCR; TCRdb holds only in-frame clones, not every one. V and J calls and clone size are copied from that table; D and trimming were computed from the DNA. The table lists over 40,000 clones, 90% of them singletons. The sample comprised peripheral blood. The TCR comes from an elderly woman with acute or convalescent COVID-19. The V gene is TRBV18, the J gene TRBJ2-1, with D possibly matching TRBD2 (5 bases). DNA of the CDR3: TGTGCCAGCCGAAGACGGGGTGGTGGCTCCTACAATGAGCAGTTCTTC. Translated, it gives CASRRRGGGSYNEQFF.